The clone carrying this TCR beta chain has ten or more counts. The sample comes from a study of patients and donors after allogeneic stem cell transplantation. The CDR3 totals 14 residues. Trimming removed 6 bases at V and 0 bases at J, with 11 bases between. TCRdb analysed the RT-PCR reads with MiXCR anew, one entry per CDR3 protein. The repertoire holds 25,000 to 35,000 distinct CDR3 sequences, with approximately 6.3% as singletons. The TCR was taken from a human donor who was either an allogeneic HSCT recipient or a stem cell or donor lymphocyte infusion donor (not recorded which). It is not recorded whose cells these are; they may come from a transplant donor. The gene calls are TRBV12-3 or TRBV12-4 and TRBJ2-5; D not resolved. Material for sequencing was blood, either unsorted or a sorted T cell fraction (not recorded which). CDR3 loop: CASSLLINQETQYF. The CDR3 nucleotides read TGTGCCAGCAGCCTACTAATCAACCAAGAGACCCAGTACTTC.